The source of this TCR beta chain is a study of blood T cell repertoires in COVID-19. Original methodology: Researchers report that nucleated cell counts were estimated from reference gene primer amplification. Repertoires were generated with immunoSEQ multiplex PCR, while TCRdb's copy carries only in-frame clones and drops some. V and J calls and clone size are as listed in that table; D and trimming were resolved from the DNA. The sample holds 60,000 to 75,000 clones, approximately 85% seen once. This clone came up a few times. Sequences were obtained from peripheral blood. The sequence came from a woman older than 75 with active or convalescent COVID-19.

CDR3: CATRGGGARSWTEAFF. The CDR3 bases are TGTGCCACCAGGGGCGGGGGCGCGCGGTCGTGGACTGAAGCTTTCTTT. This sequence joins TRBV15 and TRBJ1-1; D possibly corresponds to TRBD1 (6 bases). This CDR3 comprises 16 residues. Germline CDR1 LNHNV, CDR2 YYDKDF (reference sequence). V lost 6 bases to trimming and J lost 5 bases, with 22 bases between them.